This T cell receptor beta chain was captured in a study of blood T cell repertoires in COVID-19. Study as a whole: Samples came from the United States, Italy and Spain, spanning acute and convalescent COVID-19.

The CDR3 loop spans 17 amino acids. Unmatched junction bases numbered 11, after V lost 2 bases and J lost 2 bases. CDR1 and CDR2 (germline): LGHNT, FRNRAP. Per the authors' pipeline: The assay estimated nucleated cells by amplifying reference gene primers. The data were produced by immunoSEQ multiplex PCR, yet TCRdb's version contains in-frame clones alone and is incomplete. V and J calls and clone size follow that table, whereas D and trimming were derived from the DNA. The table lists 250,000 to 300,000 clones, 81% of them singletons, with 2.5% to 3% in the top ten. V gene TRBV12-5 combines with J gene TRBJ2-5; TRBD1 agrees at 7 bases. The TCR sequence derives from a woman aged 55-75 years with active or convalescent COVID-19. The specimen was peripheral blood. This CDR3 is CASGLQVLGQRQETQYF. The CDR3 region has the DNA TGTGCTAGTGGTTTGCAGGTTCTGGGACAGAGACAAGAGACCCAGTACTTC.